Listed here is a single T cell receptor (beta chain). Original analysis: Amplification of reference gene primers was used by the study to estimate nucleated cell counts. Assay used: immunoSEQ multiplex PCR; TCRdb lists only in-frame clones, some missing. V and J calls and clone size come straight from that table; D and trimming were deduced from the DNA. The sample records about 330,000 clones, about 92% being singletons. Enrolled through a virtual design, the participants were between roughly 18 and 100 years of age and came from 24 US areas. This specimen belongs to a study of blood T cell repertoires in COVID-19. Study as a whole: Specimens from acute and convalescent COVID-19 originated in the United States, Italy and Spain. PBMCs, B-cell-depleted T cells, or T cells were the source of the cDNA or gDNA that made up the material.

Per the germline V gene, CDR1 is MNHEY and CDR2 is SMNVEV (reference sequence). Trimming pared 6 bases from V and 12 bases from J, leaving 17 bases between. The CDR3 is made up of 12 amino acids. This TCR derives from a woman under 40 who had recovered from COVID-19. The gene calls are TRBV27 and TRBJ1-1, with a weak D call TRBD1 (5 bases). Sequencing used PBMCs or T cells enriched from blood (not recorded which). CDR3 bases: TGTGCCAGCAGCGGGTTCCCCGGGGGAACTTTCTTT. As protein: CASSGFPGGTFF.